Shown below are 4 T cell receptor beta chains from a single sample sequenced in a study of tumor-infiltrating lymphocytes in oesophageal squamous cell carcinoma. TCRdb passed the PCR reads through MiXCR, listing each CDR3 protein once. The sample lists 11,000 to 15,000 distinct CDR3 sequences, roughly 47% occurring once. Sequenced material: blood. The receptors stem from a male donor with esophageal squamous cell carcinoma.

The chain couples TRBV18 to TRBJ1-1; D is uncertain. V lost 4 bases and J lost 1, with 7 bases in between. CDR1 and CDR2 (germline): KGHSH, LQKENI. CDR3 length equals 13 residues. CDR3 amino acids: CASSLQTNTEAFF. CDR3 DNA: TGTGCCAGCTCACTACAGACGAACACTGAAGCTTTCTTT.

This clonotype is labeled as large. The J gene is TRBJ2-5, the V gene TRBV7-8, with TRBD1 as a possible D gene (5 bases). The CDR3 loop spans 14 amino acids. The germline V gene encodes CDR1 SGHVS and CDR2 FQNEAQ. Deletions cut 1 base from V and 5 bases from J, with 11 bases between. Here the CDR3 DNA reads TGTGCCAGCAGCTTAGTTTCAGGGCCTGAGACCCAGTACTTC. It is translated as CASSLVSGPETQYF.

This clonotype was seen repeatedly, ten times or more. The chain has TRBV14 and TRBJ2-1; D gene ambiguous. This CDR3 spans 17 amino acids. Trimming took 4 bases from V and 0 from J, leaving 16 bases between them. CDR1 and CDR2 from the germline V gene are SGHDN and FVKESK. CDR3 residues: CASSPPPETYSYNEQFF. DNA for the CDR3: TGTGCCAGCAGCCCACCCCCAGAGACTTACTCCTACAATGAGCAGTTCTTC. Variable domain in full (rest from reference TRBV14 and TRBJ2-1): EAGVTQFPSHSVIEKGQTVTLRCDPISGHDNLYWYRRVMGKEIKFLLHFVKESKQDESGMPNNRFLAERTGGTYSTLKVQPAELEDSGVYFCASSPPPETYSYNEQFFGPGTRLTVL.

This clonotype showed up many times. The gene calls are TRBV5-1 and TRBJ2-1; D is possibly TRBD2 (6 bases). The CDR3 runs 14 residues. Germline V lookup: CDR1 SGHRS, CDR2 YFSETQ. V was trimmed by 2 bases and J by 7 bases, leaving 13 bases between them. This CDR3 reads CASSFRESRNEQFF. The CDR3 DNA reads TGCGCCAGCAGCTTCCGGGAGTCGAGAAATGAGCAGTTCTTC.